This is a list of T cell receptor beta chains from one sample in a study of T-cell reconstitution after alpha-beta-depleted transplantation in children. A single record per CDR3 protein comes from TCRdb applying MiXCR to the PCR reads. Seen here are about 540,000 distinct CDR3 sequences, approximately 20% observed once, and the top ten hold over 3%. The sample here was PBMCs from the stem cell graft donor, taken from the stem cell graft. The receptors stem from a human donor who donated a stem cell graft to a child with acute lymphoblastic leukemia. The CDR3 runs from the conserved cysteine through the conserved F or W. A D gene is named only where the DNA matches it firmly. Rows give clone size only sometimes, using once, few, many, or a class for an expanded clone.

cdr3_nt: TGCGCCAGCAGCTTCGTCGGGTCCGATCAGCCCCAGCATTTT
cdr3_aa: CASSFVGSDQPQHF
cdr3_length: 14
j_call: TRBJ1-5
v_call: TRBV5-1
d_call: .
clone_size: .

cdr3_nt: TGTGCCAGCTCCCTGCAGGGACCCCAGCGTAGCACAGATACGCAGTATTTT
cdr3_aa: CASSLQGPQRSTDTQYF
cdr3_length: 17
j_call: TRBJ2-3
v_call: TRBV18
d_call: .
clone_size: many

cdr3_nt: TGTGCCAGCAGCTTAGGCCAGCCTCTTGGTGGTGGCTACACCTTC
cdr3_aa: CASSLGQPLGGGYTF
cdr3_length: 15
j_call: TRBJ1-2
v_call: TRBV7-3
d_call: .
clone_size: few

cdr3_nt: TGCGCCAGCAGCTTGGATGGTCCTGCAACTAATGAAAAACTGTTTTTT
cdr3_aa: CASSLDGPATNEKLFF
cdr3_length: 16
j_call: TRBJ1-4
v_call: TRBV5-1
d_call: .
clone_size: few

cdr3_nt: TGTGCCAGCAGTCCGTCCGGGACAGGCTCCTACGAGCAGTACTTC
cdr3_aa: CASSPSGTGSYEQYF
cdr3_length: 15
j_call: TRBJ2-7
v_call: TRBV6-5
d_call: TRBD1
clone_size: many

cdr3_nt: TGTGCCACCACCTTAAACCCGGATATGGGGACGCAGTATTTT
cdr3_aa: CATTLNPDMGTQYF
cdr3_length: 14
j_call: TRBJ2-3
v_call: TRBV7-3
d_call: .
clone_size: .

cdr3_nt: TGTGCCAGCAGTTACCCAGGGGGAGAGCAGTTCTTC
cdr3_aa: CASSYPGGEQFF
cdr3_length: 12
j_call: TRBJ2-1
v_call: TRBV6-5
d_call: TRBD1
clone_size: .

cdr3_nt: TGTGCCAGCAGCGTTATACAGCTGTACCAAGAGACCCAGTACTTC
cdr3_aa: CASSVIQLYQETQYF
cdr3_length: 15
j_call: TRBJ2-5
v_call: TRBV5-5
d_call: .
clone_size: .

cdr3_nt: TGTGCCAGCAGCGCAGGGACTAGCGGCGCCTTAACAGATACGCAGTATTTT
cdr3_aa: CASSAGTSGALTDTQYF
cdr3_length: 17
j_call: TRBJ2-3
v_call: TRBV9
d_call: TRBD2
clone_size: few

cdr3_nt: TGCAGCGCAAGAAAATCCCCTGGCGACGGGAACACCGGGGAGCTGTTTTTT
cdr3_aa: CSARKSPGDGNTGELFF
cdr3_length: 17
j_call: TRBJ2-2
v_call: TRBV29-1
d_call: .
clone_size: .

cdr3_nt: TGCAGCGTTGAAACCGTGGACAGGGCTATTGACGAGCAGTACTTC
cdr3_aa: CSVETVDRAIDEQYF
cdr3_length: 15
j_call: TRBJ2-7
v_call: TRBV29-1
d_call: TRBD1
clone_size: few

cdr3_nt: TGTGCCACCAGTGACGCCGGGACTAGGGGCACCGGGGAGCTGTTTTTT
cdr3_aa: CATSDAGTRGTGELFF
cdr3_length: 16
j_call: TRBJ2-2
v_call: TRBV24-1
d_call: TRBD2
clone_size: many

cdr3_nt: TGCAGTGCTCCTCCCAAGACTAGTAGCCACGAGCAGTACTTC
cdr3_aa: CSAPPKTSSHEQYF
cdr3_length: 14
j_call: TRBJ2-7
v_call: TRBV20-1
d_call: .
clone_size: few

cdr3_nt: TGTGCCACCCGAGCGGGAACAGGCGAGACCCAGTACTTC
cdr3_aa: CATRAGTGETQYF
cdr3_length: 13
j_call: TRBJ2-5
v_call: TRBV10-3
d_call: TRBD2
clone_size: few

cdr3_nt: TGTGCCAGCAGCCCAAGGGGCACAAATTACAATGAGCAGTTCTTC
cdr3_aa: CASSPRGTNYNEQFF
cdr3_length: 15
j_call: TRBJ2-1
v_call: TRBV7-3
d_call: .
clone_size: few

cdr3_nt: TGTGCCAGCAGTTACGGTCCCGCTTGGCAAAATACGCAGTATTTT
cdr3_aa: CASSYGPAWQNTQYF
cdr3_length: 15
j_call: TRBJ2-3
v_call: TRBV6-5
d_call: .
clone_size: .

cdr3_nt: TGTGCCAGCAGCAAATCACTCTACTACGAGCAGTACTTC
cdr3_aa: CASSKSLYYEQYF
cdr3_length: 13
j_call: TRBJ2-7
v_call: TRBV21-1
d_call: .
clone_size: few

cdr3_nt: TGCGCCAGCAGCGGAACCTCCTCTAGCGAGAGCTCCTACGAGCAGTACTTC
cdr3_aa: CASSGTSSSESSYEQYF
cdr3_length: 17
j_call: TRBJ2-7
v_call: TRBV5-1
d_call: .
clone_size: .

cdr3_nt: TGTGCCACCAGCAGCCCCGAGGGCCTCCAGGTGGGCTATGGCTACGCCTTC
cdr3_aa: CATSSPEGLQVGYGYAF
cdr3_length: 17
j_call: TRBJ1-2
v_call: TRBV15
d_call: .
clone_size: .

cdr3_nt: TGCGCCAGCAGCCTTACAGGAATGGGGACAGATACGCAGTATTTT
cdr3_aa: CASSLTGMGTDTQYF
cdr3_length: 15
j_call: TRBJ2-3
v_call: TRBV4-1
d_call: .
clone_size: few

cdr3_nt: TGTGCCAGCAGTGAGGCCGTTCGCACTGAAGCTTTCTTT
cdr3_aa: CASSEAVRTEAFF
cdr3_length: 13
j_call: TRBJ1-1
v_call: TRBV6-1
d_call: .
clone_size: .

cdr3_nt: TGTGCCAGCAGTTTAATAGCAGGGAACACTGAAGCTTTCTTT
cdr3_aa: CASSLIAGNTEAFF
cdr3_length: 14
j_call: TRBJ1-1
v_call: TRBV7-9
d_call: .
clone_size: few

cdr3_nt: TGCGCCAGCAGCTTGTTTTCAACACTATCAGACTACGAGCAGTACTTC
cdr3_aa: CASSLFSTLSDYEQYF
cdr3_length: 16
j_call: TRBJ2-7
v_call: TRBV5-1
d_call: .
clone_size: few

cdr3_nt: TGTGCCAGTAGTGTGGACGGGGAAGAGACCCAGTACTTC
cdr3_aa: CASSVDGEETQYF
cdr3_length: 13
j_call: TRBJ2-5
v_call: TRBV19
d_call: .
clone_size: .

cdr3_nt: TGCAGTGCCCCTCAGGGACTCTCCTACGAGCAGTACTTC
cdr3_aa: CSAPQGLSYEQYF
cdr3_length: 13
j_call: TRBJ2-7
v_call: TRBV20-1
d_call: .
clone_size: .

cdr3_nt: TGTGCCAGCAGTTACGGAAAAGGGGCTTACGAGCAGTACTTC
cdr3_aa: CASSYGKGAYEQYF
cdr3_length: 14
j_call: TRBJ2-7
v_call: TRBV6-5
d_call: .
clone_size: few

cdr3_nt: TGTGCCAGCAGTTTACACAGGGGGGAGCTGTTTTTT
cdr3_aa: CASSLHRGELFF
cdr3_length: 12
j_call: TRBJ2-2
v_call: TRBV27
d_call: .
clone_size: .

cdr3_nt: TGTGCCAGCAGTTTAGATCTTGCGGCGGGACCGACCTACGAGCAGTACTTC
cdr3_aa: CASSLDLAAGPTYEQYF
cdr3_length: 17
j_call: TRBJ2-7
v_call: TRBV28
d_call: .
clone_size: few

cdr3_nt: TGTGCCAGCAGCTTGGTCAGGGGCTGGTCCTACGAGCAGTACTTC
cdr3_aa: CASSLVRGWSYEQYF
cdr3_length: 15
j_call: TRBJ2-7
v_call: TRBV5-6
d_call: .
clone_size: few

cdr3_nt: TGCGCCAGCAGCCAGCCCGGGACAGTGTCCTACGAGCAGTACTTC
cdr3_aa: CASSQPGTVSYEQYF
cdr3_length: 15
j_call: TRBJ2-7
v_call: TRBV4-1
d_call: TRBD1
clone_size: .

cdr3_nt: TGTGCCAGCAGCCAGCAAGGACTAGCGGCGTACAATGAGCAGTTCTTC
cdr3_aa: CASSQQGLAAYNEQFF
cdr3_length: 16
j_call: TRBJ2-1
v_call: TRBV9
d_call: TRBD2
clone_size: few

cdr3_nt: TGCAGCGTTGAACGGGCGGGGCCCGCGAACACTGAAGCTTTCTTT
cdr3_aa: CSVERAGPANTEAFF
cdr3_length: 15
j_call: TRBJ1-1
v_call: TRBV29-1
d_call: .
clone_size: few

cdr3_nt: TGTGCCAGCAGTTGGACAGGCGCCCATGAGCAGTTCTTC
cdr3_aa: CASSWTGAHEQFF
cdr3_length: 13
j_call: TRBJ2-1
v_call: TRBV12-3/TRBV12-4
d_call: TRBD1
clone_size: few

cdr3_nt: TGCAGCGTGCAATCATTGTCTTACGAGCAGTACTTC
cdr3_aa: CSVQSLSYEQYF
cdr3_length: 12
j_call: TRBJ2-7
v_call: TRBV29-1
d_call: .
clone_size: few

cdr3_nt: TGTGCCAGCAGCTTAACTAGCGGGAATGGAAATGAGCAGTTCTTC
cdr3_aa: CASSLTSGNGNEQFF
cdr3_length: 15
j_call: TRBJ2-1
v_call: TRBV7-3
d_call: TRBD2
clone_size: .

cdr3_nt: TGCAGTGCTTCCCAAGGGGGTAGGATAAACATTCAGTACTTC
cdr3_aa: CSASQGGRINIQYF
cdr3_length: 14
j_call: TRBJ2-4
v_call: TRBV20-1
d_call: .
clone_size: .

cdr3_nt: TGCAGCGGTGCATGGGTGAACACTGAAGCTTTCTTT
cdr3_aa: CSGAWVNTEAFF
cdr3_length: 12
j_call: TRBJ1-1
v_call: TRBV29-1
d_call: .
clone_size: .

cdr3_nt: TGCAGCGTCCAAGGTGGGGCAGGTAACGAGCAGTACTTC
cdr3_aa: CSVQGGAGNEQYF
cdr3_length: 13
j_call: TRBJ2-7
v_call: TRBV29-1
d_call: .
clone_size: .

cdr3_nt: TGTGCCAGCAGTACTAGCGGGAGTCCAGGAGACGAGCAGTACTTC
cdr3_aa: CASSTSGSPGDEQYF
cdr3_length: 15
j_call: TRBJ2-7
v_call: TRBV5-6
d_call: TRBD2
clone_size: few

cdr3_nt: TGTGCCAGCAGGCCCGGGGACCCCTACTTATACAATGAGCAGTTCTTC
cdr3_aa: CASRPGDPYLYNEQFF
cdr3_length: 16
j_call: TRBJ2-1
v_call: TRBV12-3/TRBV12-4
d_call: .
clone_size: .

cdr3_nt: TGCGCCAGCAGCCAAGAAGGCGGGGGGAGTCAGCCCCAGCATTTT
cdr3_aa: CASSQEGGGSQPQHF
cdr3_length: 15
j_call: TRBJ1-5
v_call: TRBV4-1
d_call: .
clone_size: .

cdr3_nt: TGCGCCAGCAGTGACTATTCAAGGGCGGATACGCAGTATTTT
cdr3_aa: CASSDYSRADTQYF
cdr3_length: 14
j_call: TRBJ2-3
v_call: TRBV10-1
d_call: .
clone_size: .

cdr3_nt: TGCGCCAGCAGCTTGGGGATCGAGCCTCAGTACTTC
cdr3_aa: CASSLGIEPQYF
cdr3_length: 12
j_call: TRBJ2-7
v_call: TRBV5-1
d_call: .
clone_size: .

cdr3_nt: TGTGCCAGCAGCTACGAGGGAGGGCCAGATACGCAGTATTTT
cdr3_aa: CASSYEGGPDTQYF
cdr3_length: 14
j_call: TRBJ2-3
v_call: TRBV5-5
d_call: TRBD2
clone_size: .

cdr3_nt: TGCAGTGCTAGAGATTGGGCTAGCGGGAGCACCGGGGAGCTGTTTTTT
cdr3_aa: CSARDWASGSTGELFF
cdr3_length: 16
j_call: TRBJ2-2
v_call: TRBV20-1
d_call: TRBD2
clone_size: .

cdr3_nt: TGCAGTGCTAGAGATCGGCTTACCGCCGGCCGAGGGCACTACGAGCAGTACTTC
cdr3_aa: CSARDRLTAGRGHYEQYF
cdr3_length: 18
j_call: TRBJ2-7
v_call: TRBV20-1
d_call: .
clone_size: few

cdr3_nt: TGTGCCATCAAATCGACCGGAGGAGATGGCTACACCTTC
cdr3_aa: CAIKSTGGDGYTF
cdr3_length: 13
j_call: TRBJ1-2
v_call: TRBV10-3
d_call: .
clone_size: .

cdr3_nt: TGCGCCAGCAGCCGCCGGGACAGTGGAAACACCATATATTTT
cdr3_aa: CASSRRDSGNTIYF
cdr3_length: 14
j_call: TRBJ1-3
v_call: TRBV5-1
d_call: TRBD1
clone_size: .

cdr3_nt: TGCGCCAGCAGCTTAGTAACAGGCACAGATACGCAGTATTTT
cdr3_aa: CASSLVTGTDTQYF
cdr3_length: 14
j_call: TRBJ2-3
v_call: TRBV5-1
d_call: .
clone_size: many

cdr3_nt: TGCAGTGCTACCGGGACAGCATACAATGAGCAGTTCTTC
cdr3_aa: CSATGTAYNEQFF
cdr3_length: 13
j_call: TRBJ2-1
v_call: TRBV20-1
d_call: TRBD1
clone_size: few

cdr3_nt: TGTGCCACCAGCAGCCAGCTAGCGGGAGGAGAGACCCAGTACTTC
cdr3_aa: CATSSQLAGGETQYF
cdr3_length: 15
j_call: TRBJ2-5
v_call: TRBV15
d_call: TRBD2
clone_size: .

cdr3_nt: TGCAGCGTTGAAGGGGGGGCAGGGGAGTTCTTC
cdr3_aa: CSVEGGAGEFF
cdr3_length: 11
j_call: TRBJ2-1
v_call: TRBV29-1
d_call: .
clone_size: few

cdr3_nt: TGTGCCAGCAGTGAACGGCCCCATGAAAAACTGTTTTTT
cdr3_aa: CASSERPHEKLFF
cdr3_length: 13
j_call: TRBJ1-4
v_call: TRBV6-1
d_call: .
clone_size: few